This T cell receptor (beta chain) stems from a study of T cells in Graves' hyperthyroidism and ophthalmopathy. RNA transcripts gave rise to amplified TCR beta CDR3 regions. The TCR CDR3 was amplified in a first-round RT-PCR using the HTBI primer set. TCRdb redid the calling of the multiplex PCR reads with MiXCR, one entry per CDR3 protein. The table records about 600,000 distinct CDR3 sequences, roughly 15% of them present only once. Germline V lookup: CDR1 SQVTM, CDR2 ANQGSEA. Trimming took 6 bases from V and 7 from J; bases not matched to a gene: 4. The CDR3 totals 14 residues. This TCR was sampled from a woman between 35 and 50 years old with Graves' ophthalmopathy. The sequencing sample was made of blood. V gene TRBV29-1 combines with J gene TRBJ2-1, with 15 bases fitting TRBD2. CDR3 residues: CSVPGLAGGNEQFF. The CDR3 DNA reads TGCAGCGTACCAGGACTAGCGGGGGGGAATGAGCAGTTCTTC.